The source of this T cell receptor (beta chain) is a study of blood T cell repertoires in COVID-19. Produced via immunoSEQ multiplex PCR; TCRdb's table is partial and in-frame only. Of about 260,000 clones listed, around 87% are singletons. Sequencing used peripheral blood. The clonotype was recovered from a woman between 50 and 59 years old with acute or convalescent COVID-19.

CDR3 sequence (DNA): TGTGCCAGTAGCTCGACAGGGGGGGAGACCCAGTACTTC. Protein: CASSSTGGETQYF. This sequence joins TRBV19 and TRBJ2-5, with 9 bases fitting TRBD1. V was pared by 6 bases and J by 5 bases, with 4 bases of the junction left unmatched. Germline CDR1 and CDR2: LNHDA and SQIVND (reference sequence). This CDR3 comprises 13 residues.